These T cell receptor beta chains were read from a single sample in a study of blood T cell repertoires in COVID-19. TCRdb's table, derived via immunoSEQ multiplex PCR, lists solely in-frame clones and lacks some. This sample has around 190,000 clones, with around 86% found just once. Sequenced input: peripheral blood. The receptor set was obtained from a man aged 50 or older with active or convalescent COVID-19. CDR3s include the opening cysteine and the closing phenylalanine or tryptophan. The D gene is left open where the match is weak. Rows may omit the clone size; those that give it use once, few, many or a size class.

V: TRBV2
J: TRBJ1-1
D: NA
size: once
DNA: TGTGCCAGCAGTGGTCGGGGTGCCATCCCGTACACTGAAGCTTTCTTT
CDR3: CASSGRGAIPYTEAFF

V: TRBV5-7
J: TRBJ1-6
D: NA
size: NA
DNA: TGTGCCAGCAGTGGGAGCCACGAAATTAATTCACCCCTCCACTTT
CDR3: CASSGSHEINSPLHF

V: TRBV28
J: TRBJ2-7
D: NA
size: many
DNA: TGTGCCAGCAGCCCCCAAACCTACGAGCAGTACTTC
CDR3: CASSPQTYEQYF

V: TRBV30
J: TRBJ2-3
D: TRBD2
size: once
DNA: TGTGCCTGGATAGCGGGGGTCGCAGATACGCAGTATTTT
CDR3: CAWIAGVADTQYF

V: TRBV7-9
J: TRBJ2-2
D: TRBD1
size: NA
DNA: TGTGCCAGCAGCCAAGCCGGACAGGGCCGGATTATATGGTTTTTT
CDR3: CASSQAGQGRIIWFF

V: TRBV18
J: TRBJ1-3
D: TRBD1
size: NA
DNA: TGTGCCAGCTCACCACCGGGACAGGGGACGGGAAACACCATATATTTT
CDR3: CASSPPGQGTGNTIYF

V: TRBV25-1
J: TRBJ1-3
D: NA
size: NA
DNA: TGTGCCAGCAGTACAGGTCCCTCTGGAAACACCATATATTTT
CDR3: CASSTGPSGNTIYF

V: TRBV5-6
J: TRBJ2-2
D: TRBD1
size: NA
DNA: TGTGCCAGCAGCAGCAGGGGGACCGGGGAGCTGTTTTTT
CDR3: CASSSRGTGELFF

V: TRBV5-1
J: TRBJ1-1
D: NA
size: NA
DNA: TGCGCCAGCAGCCAGAGCGTTATGAACACTGAAGCTTTCTTT
CDR3: CASSQSVMNTEAFF

V: TRBV7-6
J: TRBJ1-1
D: NA
size: few
DNA: TGTGCCAGCAGCGCGGACAGTAACACTGAAGCTTTCTTT
CDR3: CASSADSNTEAFF

V: TRBV21-1
J: TRBJ2-7
D: NA
size: once
DNA: TGTGCCAGCAGCAAACAGTACAGTCCCGTTGCCTACGAGCAGTACTTC
CDR3: CASSKQYSPVAYEQYF

V: TRBV3-1/TRBV3-2
J: TRBJ2-3
D: NA
size: few
DNA: TGTGCCAGCGGGAGGATACAAGACACAGATACGCAGTATTTT
CDR3: CASGRIQDTDTQYF

V: TRBV30
J: TRBJ2-3
D: TRBD1
size: once
DNA: TGTGTAATCGGGGACAGACAAGCCACAGATACGCAGTATTTT
CDR3: CVIGDRQATDTQYF

V: TRBV19
J: TRBJ2-7
D: TRBD1
size: NA
DNA: TGTGCCAGTAGTAATAGACAGGGAGCGACGGGCTACGAGCAGTACTTC
CDR3: CASSNRQGATGYEQYF

V: TRBV7-3
J: TRBJ2-3
D: TRBD2
size: few
DNA: TGTGCCAGCAGCTTATCGCATACTAGCGTCAATTCAGATACGCAGTATTTT
CDR3: CASSLSHTSVNSDTQYF

V: TRBV9
J: TRBJ1-6
D: NA
size: NA
DNA: TGTGCCAGCAGCGTGGGGACAAAAAGGGACTCACCCCTCCACTTT
CDR3: CASSVGTKRDSPLHF

V: TRBV7-2
J: TRBJ2-7
D: NA
size: NA
DNA: TGTGCCAGCAGCTTAGCGATACTCGCGTCCTACGAGCAGTACTTC
CDR3: CASSLAILASYEQYF

V: TRBV15
J: TRBJ1-2
D: NA
size: NA
DNA: TGTGCCACCAGCAGAGGGGGAGGATATGGCTACACCTTC
CDR3: CATSRGGGYGYTF